Here is one TCR beta chain with its context. The data were obtained in a study of blood T cell repertoires in COVID-19. The wider study: The United States, Italy and Spain supplied acute and convalescent COVID-19 samples.

Clones were read by immunoSEQ multiplex PCR, and TCRdb kept only the in-frame ones, dropping some. The table has around 380,000 clones, around 87% seen once. The CDR3 is 15 residues long. V gave up 7 bases and J gave up 0 bases, with 16 bases separating them. From germline, CDR1 is LNHDA and CDR2 SQIVND (reference sequence). Participant-reported clinical history was the basis for cohort assignment. Material: PBMCs or T cells enriched from blood (not recorded which). V gene TRBV19 combines with J gene TRBJ2-7; possibly TRBD2 for D (6 bases). This TCR was sampled from a man aged 30-40 years who had recovered from COVID-19. The DNA of the CDR3 is TGTGCCAGTAAGGGGACGGGGAGGAGCTCCTACGAGCAGTACTTC. Translated, it gives CASKGTGRSSYEQYF.